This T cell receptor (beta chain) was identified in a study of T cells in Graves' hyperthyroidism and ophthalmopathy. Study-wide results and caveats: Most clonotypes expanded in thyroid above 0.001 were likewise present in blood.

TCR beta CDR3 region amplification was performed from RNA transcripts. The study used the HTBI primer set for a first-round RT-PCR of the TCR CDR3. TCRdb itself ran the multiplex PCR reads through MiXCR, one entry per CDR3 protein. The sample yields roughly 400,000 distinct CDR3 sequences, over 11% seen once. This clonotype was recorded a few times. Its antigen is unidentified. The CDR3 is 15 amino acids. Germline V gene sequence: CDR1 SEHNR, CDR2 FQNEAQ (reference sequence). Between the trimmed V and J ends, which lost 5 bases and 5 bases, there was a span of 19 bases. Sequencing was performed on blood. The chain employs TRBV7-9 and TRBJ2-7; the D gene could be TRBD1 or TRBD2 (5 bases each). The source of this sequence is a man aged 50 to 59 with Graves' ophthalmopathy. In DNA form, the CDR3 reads TGTGCCAGCAGCCCCGGGTTGGGGACCATGGACGAGCAGTACTTC. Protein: CASSPGLGTMDEQYF.